This T cell receptor beta chain came from a study of spatial heterogeneity in lung cancer. The CDR3 covers 16 residues. Trimming at V came to 4 bases and at J to 2 bases, leaving 9 bases not matched to a gene. The germline gives CDR1 KGHSH, CDR2 LQKENI. As for time point: sample taken at primary tumor resection. No cells were sorted before sequencing. The whole RNA sequenced was extracted from tumor, nontumor lung or frozen PBMC. The donors were approximately 65 patients with non-small cell lung cancer that was early-stage and untreated. Each molecule of TCR cDNA was tagged with one unique molecular identifier. MiXCR was run by TCRdb on the 5' RACE reads, yielding one entry per CDR3 protein. The repertoire holds around 74,000 distinct CDR3 sequences, with about 14% as singletons.

This TCR came from a male donor with early-stage non-small cell lung cancer. Source: PBMCs, taken at surgery. The gene calls are TRBV18 and TRBJ1-2; 8 nucleotides align to TRBD1. The CDR3 DNA reads as TGTGCCAGCTCACACCTGGACAGGGAGCCAAACTATGGCTACACCTTC. Translation gives CASSHLDREPNYGYTF.